These 21 T cell receptor beta chains originate from one sample sequenced in a study of blood T cell repertoires in COVID-19. Clones were sequenced by immunoSEQ multiplex PCR, and TCRdb holds only the in-frame ones, with some missing. This table holds a few hundred thousand clones, over 75% found once. The sequenced sample was peripheral blood. Receptors originate from a woman aged 50 to 65 who had recovered from COVID-19.

The rearrangement links TRBV11-3 to TRBJ2-7, with 7 bases lining up with TRBD1. The junction had 7 bases not matched to a gene; V was cut back by 5 bases and J by 3 bases. The germline gives CDR1 SGHNT, CDR2 YENEEA. The CDR3 loop spans 14 amino acids. The CDR3 DNA follows: TGTGCCAGCAGCCCCCGGGACAGAAACTACGAGCAGTACTTC. This sequence encodes CASSPRDRNYEQYF.

This clone was found a few times. The V gene is TRBV19, the J gene TRBJ1-1; the D gene is possibly TRBD1 (6 bases). This CDR3 contains 14 residues. CDR1 and CDR2 from the germline V gene are LNHDA and SQIVND (reference sequence). With 3 bases removed from V and 5 bases from J, the gap between germline ends came to 13 bases. The CDR3 reads CASSILTGFTEAFF. As DNA, the CDR3 is TGTGCCAGTAGTATTCTCACAGGGTTTACTGAAGCTTTCTTT.

This clone was counted once. This chain links TRBV15 with TRBJ1-2; 9 positions match TRBD1. Germline V gene sequence: CDR1 LNHNV, CDR2 YYDKDF (reference sequence). The CDR3 covers 15 residues. Germline trimming cut 5 bases from V and 4 bases from J; bases unmatched to any gene: 8. In nucleotides, the CDR3 is TGTGCCACCAGCGGCCGGGGACAGGGTACCTATGGCTACACCTTC. Protein product: CATSGRGQGTYGYTF.

This chain links TRBV28 with TRBJ1-1; 11 bases line up with TRBD1. The CDR3 length is 17 residues. Germline-derived CDR1 and CDR2 are MDHEN and SYDVKM. Trimming cost V 0 bases and J 4 bases; bases outside gene matches: 7. CDR3 DNA: TGTGCCAGCAGTTTATGGGGGACAGGGGGACTTATCACTGAAGCTTTCTTT. Translating gives CASSLWGTGGLITEAFF.

The chain joins TRBV6-6 to TRBJ2-1; the match to TRBD1 covers 9 bases. J lost 9 bases, V lost 5 bases, and 5 bases had no gene match. The CDR3 contains 13 residues. Germline CDR1 reads MNHNY; CDR2 reads SVGAGI (reference sequence). CDR3 region: CASSLGTGSEQFF. The CDR3 DNA follows: TGTGCCAGCAGTCTAGGGACAGGGAGTGAGCAGTTCTTC.

This rearrangement joins TRBV6-2 or TRBV6-3 to TRBJ1-2; 8 bases are a match to TRBD1. This CDR3 has 17 amino acids. Trimming cost V 5 bases and J 2 bases; bases outside gene matches: 13. Germline lookup yields CDR1 MNHEY and CDR2 SVGEGT. CDR3 bases: TGTGCCAGCAGTAAAACCGCCGGGACAGGCCTGAACTATGGCTACACCTTC. This encodes CASSKTAGTGLNYGYTF.

The chain links TRBV14 to TRBJ2-2, with 9 nucleotides matching TRBD2. This CDR3 contains 17 residues. Trimming cost V 3 bases and J 5 bases; bases outside gene matches: 10. The germline V gene encodes CDR1 SGHDN and CDR2 FVKESK. The CDR3 reads CASSHGELAGGTGELFF. In DNA form, the CDR3 reads TGTGCCAGCAGCCACGGTGAACTAGCGGGTGGTACCGGGGAGCTGTTTTTT.

The CDR3 spells CAWRTGYANYGYTF. The CDR3 DNA follows: TGTGCCTGGAGGACAGGGTACGCTAACTATGGCTACACCTTC. The rearrangement joins TRBV30 to TRBJ1-2; 7 bases line up with TRBD1. The CDR3 consists of 14 residues. Germline values: CDR1 GTSNPN, CDR2 SVGIG (reference sequence). After removal of 3 bases from V and 0 bases from J, the junction contained 4 bases not matched to a gene.

The V and J genes are TRBV9 and TRBJ1-4; no firm D call. The CDR3 extends over 13 amino acids. Trimming left V 4 bases short and J 4 bases short, with 8 bases between. The germline gives CDR1 SGDLS, CDR2 YYNGEE. CDR3 sequence (DNA): TGTGCCAGCAGCCGCGGGGATAATGAAAAACTGTTTTTT. Translated, it gives CASSRGDNEKLFF.

This clone was detected once. The chain combines TRBV14 with TRBJ1-2, with D uncertain. V dropped 2 bases and J dropped 8 bases, with 12 bases sitting between them. Looked up from germline, CDR1 is SGHDN and CDR2 is FVKESK. CDR3 length equals 13 residues. The CDR3 coding sequence is TGTGCCAGCAGCCAACTCAACTCAGGAGGCTACACCTTC. Protein sequence: CASSQLNSGGYTF. The full variable domain, its missing parts supplied by reference TRBV14 and TRBJ1-2, is EAGVTQFPSHSVIEKGQTVTLRCDPISGHDNLYWYRRVMGKEIKFLLHFVKESKQDESGMPNNRFLAERTGGTYSTLKVQPAELEDSGVYFCASSQLNSGGYTFGSGTRLTVV.

This clone was picked up one time. The chain has TRBV5-5 and TRBJ2-5, with D perhaps matching TRBD2 (6 bases). Trimming removed 6 bases from V and 1 base from J, with 16 bases in between. Germline values: CDR1 SGHKS, CDR2 YYEKEE (reference sequence). The CDR3 spans 15 residues. The CDR3 DNA sequence: TGTGCCAGCACCCCGCTGGGGGGTGTCCAAGAGACCCAGTACTTC. It codes for CASTPLGGVQETQYF.

The rearrangement joins TRBV2 to TRBJ1-1; no clear D. Germline CDR1 is SNHLY and CDR2 is FYNNEI. This CDR3 region has 13 residues. The ends were cut back, 7 bases at V and 4 bases at J, with 13 bases in the middle. CDR3: CASIGGRSTEAFF. CDR3 nucleotides: TGTGCCAGCATAGGAGGGCGGAGCACTGAAGCTTTCTTT.

The chain recombines TRBV19 with TRBJ2-3, with D possibly TRBD2 on 6 matching bases. The CDR3 contains 15 residues. Trimming pared 1 base from V and 3 bases from J, leaving 11 bases between. The germline gives CDR1 LNHDA, CDR2 SQIVND (reference sequence). The CDR3 nucleotides read TGTGCCAGTAGTATAGTGGAGGGATGGACAGATACGCAGTATTTT. It encodes CASSIVEGWTDTQYF.

The genes are TRBV7-2 and TRBJ2-7, with a tentative D call TRBD2 (5 bases). The CDR3 runs 14 residues. The germline gives CDR1 SGHTA, CDR2 FQGNSA. With 3 bases removed from V and 4 bases from J, the gap between germline ends came to 13 bases. The CDR3 DNA sequence: TGTGCCAGCAGCTTCCGGGATCAGACTTACGAGCAGTACTTC. This gives the protein CASSFRDQTYEQYF.

The rearrangement uses TRBV3-1 (or the pseudogene TRBV3-2) and TRBJ2-3; 8 bases align to TRBD2. The junction had 7 bases not matched to a gene; V was cut back by 4 bases and J by 4 bases. Germline CDR1 and CDR2: LGHDT and YNNKEL (reference sequence). This CDR3 spans 15 amino acids. Here the CDR3 DNA reads TGTGCCAGCAGCCGAGCGGGAGTCAGCGCAGATACGCAGTATTTT. Encoded protein: CASSRAGVSADTQYF.

V and J are TRBV5-4 and TRBJ2-5; 14 bases map to TRBD2. The CDR3 loop spans 16 amino acids. Germline V gene lookup returns CDR1 SGHNT and CDR2 YYREEE (reference sequence). Germline trimming cut 3 bases from V and 3 bases from J; bases unmatched to any gene: 4. CDR3 in amino acids: CASSYGLAGGEETQYF. CDR3 nucleotides: TGTGCCAGCAGCTACGGACTAGCGGGGGGCGAAGAGACCCAGTACTTC.

This clone has only one observation. V and J are TRBV18 and TRBJ2-7, with TRBD1 matching 9 bases. Losses at the gene ends were 6 bases for V and 2 bases for J; bases not matched to a gene: 8. Germline V gene lookup returns CDR1 KGHSH and CDR2 LQKENI. The CDR3 is made up of 15 amino acids. The DNA for the CDR3 is TGTGCCAGCTCCCAACGGACAGGGGTTCCCTACGAGCAGTACTTC. Translated: CASSQRTGVPYEQYF.

The chain couples TRBV10-1 to TRBJ1-2; D remains unclear. Trimming took 8 bases from V and 2 from J, leaving 6 bases between them. The CDR3 sequence is 11 residues long. Germline CDR1 is WNHNN and CDR2 is SYGVQD (reference sequence). This chain's CDR3 is CASEGNYGYTF. The CDR3 region has the DNA TGCGCCAGCGAGGGCAACTATGGCTACACCTTC.

The V call is TRBV28, the J call TRBJ1-2; D remains ambiguous. V was cut by 7 bases and J by 1 base, with 13 bases left in between. The CDR3 is made up of 14 amino acids. The germline gives CDR1 MDHEN, CDR2 SYDVKM. The CDR3 bases are TGTGCCAGCACCCCCTCTCCGGTTAACTATGGCTACACCTTC. Encoded protein: CASTPSPVNYGYTF.

V is TRBV11-2 and J is TRBJ1-4; 8 bases agree with TRBD1. There are 12 residues in the CDR3. CDR1 SGHAT and CDR2 FQNNGV come from the germline V gene. Losses at the gene ends were 6 bases for V and 15 bases for J; bases not matched to a gene: 9. The CDR3 region is CASSHQMDRVFF. CDR3 coding DNA: TGTGCCAGCAGTCACCAGATGGACAGGGTGTTTTTT.

This chain uses TRBV10-3 with TRBJ2-2; no reliable D call. This CDR3 contains 15 residues. The ends were cut back, 4 bases at V and 6 bases at J, with 15 bases in the middle. Germline CDR1 ENHRY, CDR2 SYGVKD. The CDR3 DNA sequence: TGTGCCATCAGTGCTCAGGCAGCCATAGCCGGGGAGCTGTTTTTT. Translation: CAISAQAAIAGELFF.